The 12 T cell receptor beta chains reported below all come from one sample, sequenced in a study of blood T cell repertoires in COVID-19 (dated by TCRdb to the early 2020s). The library relied on the immunoSEQ multiplex PCR assay. TCRdb stores this immuneACCESS table with in-frame sequences only. Part of the clones is absent; in the studies checked, under half of the shortfall reflects unresolved V genes, and no reason is known for the rest. This sample is represented by about 120,000 clones; 75% to 85% of them were singletons. The ten largest clones add up to approximately 4% of the sample. Source material: peripheral blood. These receptors were collected from an elderly woman with acute or convalescent COVID-19.

The chain joins TRBV4-2 to TRBJ1-1; the match to TRBD1 covers 7 bases. CDR3 size: 15 residues. CDR1 LGHNA and CDR2 YNFKEQ come from the germline V gene. The V segment lost 0 bases and the J segment 0 bases; nucleotides outside the gene matches: 1. The CDR3 loop reads CASSQDGTVNTEAFF. The DNA for the CDR3 is TGTGCCAGCAGCCAAGATGGGACAGTGAACACTGAAGCTTTCTTT.

The gene calls are TRBV15 and TRBJ1-1; D is perhaps TRBD1 (6 bases). The V and J ends lost 3 bases and 1 base respectively, with 6 bases between them. Germline-derived CDR1 and CDR2 are LNHNV and YYDKDF (reference sequence). There are 13 residues in the CDR3. The CDR3 DNA follows: TGTGCCACCAGCAGGGGACAGAACACTGAAGCTTTCTTT. Its translation: CATSRGQNTEAFF.

The chain links TRBV5-5 to TRBJ1-4, with 7 bases fitting TRBD1. In germline, CDR1 is SGHKS, CDR2 YYEKEE (reference sequence). This CDR3 comprises 14 residues. J gave up 8 bases and V 0 bases, and 4 bases lay outside the gene matches. Here the CDR3 reads CASSLAGGREKLFF. The CDR3 nucleotides are TGTGCCAGCAGCTTGGCAGGGGGGAGAGAAAAACTGTTTTTT.

This clone occurred once. J is TRBJ2-1 and V is TRBV28; 8 bases agree with TRBD2. Germline-derived CDR1 and CDR2 are MDHEN and SYDVKM. This CDR3 contains 14 residues. After removal of 6 bases from V and 2 bases from J, the junction contained 3 bases not matched to a gene. The CDR3 DNA reads TGTGCCAGCAGATATAGCGGGGCCTACAATGAGCAGTTCTTC. Its protein product is CASRYSGAYNEQFF.

The rearrangement joins TRBV11-2 to TRBJ1-6; D gene unclear. The CDR3 covers 15 residues. V lost 5 bases to trimming and J lost 0 bases, with 8 bases between them. The germline V gene encodes CDR1 SGHAT and CDR2 FQNNGV. CDR3: CASSTEVSYNSPLHF. The CDR3 nucleotides read TGTGCCAGCAGCACAGAAGTCTCCTATAATTCACCCCTCCACTTT.

The genes are TRBV5-8 and TRBJ1-1, with no clear D. CDR1 is SGHTS and CDR2 is YDEGEE in the germline V gene. The CDR3 totals 14 residues. V was clipped by 4 bases and J by 1 base, with 11 bases between them. Written as DNA, the CDR3 is TGTGCCAGCAGCACCGGAGGTGGGAACACTGAAGCTTTCTTT. Protein sequence: CASSTGGGNTEAFF.

The J gene is TRBJ2-3, the V gene TRBV7-2, with D hard to call. The CDR3 has 15 residues. Germline V gives CDR1 SGHTA, CDR2 FQGNSA. V lost 1 base and J lost 0, with 8 bases in between. The CDR3 DNA reads as TGTGCCAGCAGCTTAGTTGCGACAAGCACAGATACGCAGTATTTT. It is translated as CASSLVATSTDTQYF. Drawing the rest from reference TRBV7-2 and TRBJ2-3, the complete variable domain is GAGVSQSPSNKVTEKGKDVELRCDPISGHTALYWYRQSLGQGLEFLIYFQGNSAPDKSGLPSDRFSAERTGGSVSTLTIQRTQQEDSAVYLCASSLVATSTDTQYFGPGTRLTVL.

The chain uses TRBV5-4 and TRBJ2-2; D remains ambiguous. The CDR3 covers 13 residues. Germline V CDR1 and CDR2: SGHNT, YYREEE (reference sequence). The ends were cut back, 4 bases at V and 6 bases at J, with 10 bases in the middle. The CDR3 loop reads CASSLPTPGELFF. CDR3 nucleotides: TGTGCCAGCAGCCTCCCTACCCCCGGGGAGCTGTTTTTT.

The chain carries TRBV28 and TRBJ1-2; 8 bases are a match to TRBD1. Germline CDR1 reads MDHEN; CDR2 reads SYDVKM. The CDR3 length is 13 residues. With V trimmed by 6 bases and J by 3 bases, 3 bases remained unmatched. The CDR3: CASRTGEDYGYTF. CDR3 sequence (DNA): TGTGCCAGCAGGACAGGGGAAGACTATGGCTACACCTTC.

The chain couples TRBV4-2 to TRBJ1-2; 12 positions match TRBD1. Germline CDR1 LGHNA, CDR2 YNFKEQ. The CDR3 is 15 amino acids. J was trimmed by 5 bases and V by 4 bases; bases with no gene match: 5. In DNA form, the CDR3 reads TGTGCCAGCAGCCCGGGGACAGGGGGCCAATATGGCTACACCTTC. It is translated as CASSPGTGGQYGYTF.

This clone was detected a few times. This chain connects TRBV5-1 to TRBJ2-3, with TRBD2 as a possible D gene (5 bases). CDR3 length: 14 residues. Germline V lookup: CDR1 SGHRS, CDR2 YFSETQ. The germline V and J ends were trimmed by 6 bases and 0 bases, with 11 bases remaining between them. CDR3 nucleotide sequence: TGCGCCAGCAATCGCGGCGGGAGCACAGATACGCAGTATTTT. Encoded protein: CASNRGGSTDTQYF.

The chain has TRBV30 and TRBJ1-6, with 10 nucleotides matching TRBD1. Germline CDR1 reads GTSNPN; CDR2 reads SVGIG (reference sequence). Unmatched junction bases numbered 4, after V lost 2 bases and J lost 6 bases. The CDR3 runs 15 residues. The CDR3 DNA follows: TGTGCCTGGAGTCGCGACAGGGGGCCTAATTCACCCCTCCACTTT. Protein: CAWSRDRGPNSPLHF.